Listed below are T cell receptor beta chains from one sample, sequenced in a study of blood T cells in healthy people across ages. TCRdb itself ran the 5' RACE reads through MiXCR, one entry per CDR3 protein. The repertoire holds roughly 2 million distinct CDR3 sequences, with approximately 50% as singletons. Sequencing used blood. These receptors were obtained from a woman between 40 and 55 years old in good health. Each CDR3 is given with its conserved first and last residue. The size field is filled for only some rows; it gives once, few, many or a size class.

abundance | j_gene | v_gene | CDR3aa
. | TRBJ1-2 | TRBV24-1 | CATSEPDRVDSYTF
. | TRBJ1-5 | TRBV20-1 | CSARDRRQGNQPQHF
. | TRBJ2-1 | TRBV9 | CASSSGTGLKTSSYNEQFF
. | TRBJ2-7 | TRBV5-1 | CASSFRRNSYEQYF
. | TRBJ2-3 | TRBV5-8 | CASSSGHREPDTRYF
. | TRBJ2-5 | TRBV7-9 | CASTPSGGKTQYF
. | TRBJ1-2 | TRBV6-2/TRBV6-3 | CASSNTGTGYGCTF
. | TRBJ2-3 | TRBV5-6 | CASSLGGVGITDTQYF
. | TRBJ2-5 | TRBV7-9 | CASAELDNQETQYF
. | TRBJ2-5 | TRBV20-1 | CSAGVPTSGHQETQYF
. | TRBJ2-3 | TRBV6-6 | CASSRDRGAINTQYF
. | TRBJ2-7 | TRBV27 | CASSLSAGAGYEQYF
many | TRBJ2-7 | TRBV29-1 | CSAVDRGGYEQYF
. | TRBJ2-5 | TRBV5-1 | CASSLNIRSDVQYF
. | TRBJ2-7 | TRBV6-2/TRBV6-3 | CASSQLTTGSYEQYF
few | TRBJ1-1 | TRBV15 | CATSRDGDRAFF
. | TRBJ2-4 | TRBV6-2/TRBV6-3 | CASSYSTAGPNIQYF
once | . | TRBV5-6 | CVSSLGDRGRYEQYF
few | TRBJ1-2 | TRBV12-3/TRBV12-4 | CASSSQRSYTF
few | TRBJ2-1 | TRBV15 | CATSREGGTVSSYNEQFF
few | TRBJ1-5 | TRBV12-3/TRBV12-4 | CASSSTGGPNQPQHF
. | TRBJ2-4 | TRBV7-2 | CASSLTSTGQSNAKNIQYF
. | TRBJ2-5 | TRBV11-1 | CASSPQTGTGNEQYF
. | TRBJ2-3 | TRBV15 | CATNRDRRVTRTKSTDTQYF
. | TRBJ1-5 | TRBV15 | CATRPGRSNQPQHF
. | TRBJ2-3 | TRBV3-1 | CASSHREDTQYF
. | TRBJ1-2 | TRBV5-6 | CASSFLEMNGYTF
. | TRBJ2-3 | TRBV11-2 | CASSLGSEPGTDTQYF
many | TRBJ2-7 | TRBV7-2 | CASSLPIYNEQYF
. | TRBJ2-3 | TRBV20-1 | CSAPEGLTVTDTQYF
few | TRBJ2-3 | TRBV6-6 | CASRTPSTDTQYF
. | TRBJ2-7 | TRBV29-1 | CSVGGQGYYEQYF
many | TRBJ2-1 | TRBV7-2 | CASSSGMALNEQFF
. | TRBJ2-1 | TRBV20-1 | CSAPWEGGNEQFF
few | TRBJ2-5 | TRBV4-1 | CASSQWPVEGQETQYF
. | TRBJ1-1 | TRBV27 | CASEPGQGGMNTEAFF
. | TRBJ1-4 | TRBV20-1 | CSAVRATNEKLFF
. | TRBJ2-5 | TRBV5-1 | CASSAGTEFQTQYF
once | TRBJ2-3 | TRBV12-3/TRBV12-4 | CASSPGSSGGTDTQYF
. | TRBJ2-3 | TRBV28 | CASSLRAGGEDTQYF
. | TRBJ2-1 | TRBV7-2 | CASSPRGGASYNEQFF
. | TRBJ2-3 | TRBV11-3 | CASSLGGQTDTQYF
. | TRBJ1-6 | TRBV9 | CASSVAPSRQGSGSPLHF
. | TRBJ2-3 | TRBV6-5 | CASSVRGSGTDTQYF
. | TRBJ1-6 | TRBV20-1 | CSARAPGQGNSPLHF
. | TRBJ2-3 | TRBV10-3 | CAISDRDNTDTQYF
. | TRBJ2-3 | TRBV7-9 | CASSSGGSDTQYF
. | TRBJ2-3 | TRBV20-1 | CSAPKAGESFGTQYF
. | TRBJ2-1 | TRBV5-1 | CASSPQFYEQFF
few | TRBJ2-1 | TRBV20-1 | CSARDLATDEQFF
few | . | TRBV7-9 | CASSSRQGTFDEQYF
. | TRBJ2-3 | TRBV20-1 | CSARERVRGRTDTQYF
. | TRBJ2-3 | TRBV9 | CASGGLLTNTQYF
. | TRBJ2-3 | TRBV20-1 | CSAPTDTDTQYF
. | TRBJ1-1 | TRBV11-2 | CASSLTGVGIMNTEAFF
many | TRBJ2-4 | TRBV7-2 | CASSSSRGSNIQYF
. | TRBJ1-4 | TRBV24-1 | CATSDGQATNEKLFF